This T cell receptor beta chain was captured in a study of preoperative IRX-2 immunotherapy in early breast cancer. Treatment described: preoperative locoregional IRX-2 cytokine immunotherapy. This CDR3 has 13 amino acids. Germline loops: CDR1 SGHAT, CDR2 FQNNGV. The V and J ends lost 3 bases and 11 bases, in that order; junction bases with no gene match: 9. This table comes from immunoSEQ multiplex PCR, and its TCRdb copy is limited to in-frame clones, with some not included. The data contain 35,000 to 50,000 clones, approximately 94% of them seen just once; the ten biggest clones take up 1.6%. This chain links TRBV11-2 with TRBJ1-1; TRBD1 matches 7 bases. The TCR originated in a human donor with breast cancer. The starting material was tumor tissue, obtained after IRX-2 immunotherapy. The CDR3 is CASSLGLQGGAFF. CDR3 DNA sequence: TGTGCCAGCAGCTTGGGGCTGCAGGGGGGGGCTTTCTTT.